This T cell receptor (beta chain) came from a study of T-cell memory formation after mild COVID-19. This clonotype was found a few times. Its antigen is currently unknown. The CDR3 has 16 amino acids. J was trimmed by 5 bases and V by 2 bases; bases with no gene match: 8. Germline loops: CDR1 MNHEY, CDR2 SVGAGI. MiXCR, applied by TCRdb to the 5' RACE reads, yields one record per CDR3 protein. The sample lists hundreds of thousands of distinct CDR3 sequences; roughly 13% were seen once. Study outcomes and limitations: Contracting CD4+ clones lay largely in CM and EM, with CD8+ ones residing in EMRA. Memory cells collected pre-infection included some clones that later responded, suggesting cross-reactive memory joined.

The TCR originated in a man younger than 35 who had mild COVID-19 (a few samples of this study predate the infection). Cell type and time point are not known. This sequence joins TRBV6-5 and TRBJ2-1; 8 nucleotides agree with TRBD2. The sequenced material came from PBMCs or a T cell subset sorted from them (not recorded which). The CDR3 DNA sequence: TGTGCCAGCAGTTACGACGGAAGCGGGGGAAACAATGAGCAGTTCTTC. Protein sequence: CASSYDGSGGNNEQFF.